This is a list of T cell receptor beta chains from one sample in a study of identical twins. TCRdb ran MiXCR on the 5' RACE reads and lists one entry per CDR3 protein. The profile covers some 250,000 distinct CDR3 sequences, with 5.5% to 7.5% appearing a single time and roughly 14% taken by the ten largest. The same data also contributed to another study, on T cells expressing NK-cell markers.

The sample taken for sequencing was CD8+ T cells sorted from blood. All receptors derive from a woman aged 18-29 years in good health. Each CDR3 is given with its conserved first and last residue. The order of the fields is CDR3 length, V gene, J gene, D gene, clone size, CDR3 DNA, CDR3 protein. A D gene is named only where the DNA matches it firmly. The size of a clone is reported for some rows only, either as once, few or many, or as a class for expanded clones.

>10|TRBV6-1|TRBJ2-1|.|.
TGTGCCAGCAGTGGTAGGGGACCGTTCTTC
CASSGRGPFF
>18|TRBV12-3/TRBV12-4|TRBJ2-3|TRBD2|.
TGTGCCAGCACCTGTCTAGCGGGGGGATGTTTGGAGACAGATACGCAGTATTTT
CASTCLAGGCLETDTQYF
>16|TRBV10-2|TRBJ2-4|.|many
TGCGCCAGCAGTGGTGGGACATTACTAGCCAAAAACATTCAGTACTTC
CASSGGTLLAKNIQYF
>14|TRBV12-3/TRBV12-4|TRBJ2-2|.|.
TGTGCCAGCAGTGGGGACCCCGACCCGGGGGAGCTGTTTTTT
CASSGDPDPGELFF
>14|TRBV15|TRBJ2-3|.|.
TGTGCCACCAGCATGGAAGGCAGCACAGATACGCAGTATTTT
CATSMEGSTDTQYF
>16|TRBV11-2|TRBJ2-3|TRBD2|.
TGTGCCAGCAGGGGACTAGCGGTAGATAGCACAGATACGCAGTATTTT
CASRGLAVDSTDTQYF
>15|TRBV12-3/TRBV12-4|TRBJ2-1|.|many
TGTGCCAGCAGTTTTACCTACCGGCAGGGCAATGAGCAGTTCTTC
CASSFTYRQGNEQFF
>15|TRBV9|TRBJ1-2|TRBD1|.
TGTGCCAGCAGCGTAGAGGGGGCGAGTATCTATGGCTACACCTTC
CASSVEGASIYGYTF
>12|TRBV20-1|TRBJ1-4|.|few
TGCAGTGCTAAGTGGAACCGAGAAAAACTGTTTTTT
CSAKWNREKLFF
>12|TRBV14|TRBJ2-1|.|few
TGTGCCAGCAGCCAAGATGAGGGTGAGCAGTTCTTC
CASSQDEGEQFF
>17|TRBV2|TRBJ1-4|.|.
TGTGCCAGCAGGGAGATAAAATGGGGGTCGCATAAGGAAAAACTGTTTTTT
CASREIKWGSHKEKLFF
>16|TRBV18|TRBJ2-1|TRBD2|many
TGTGCCAGCTCACCGACTAGCGGGAGAACGTCCAATGAGCAGTTCTTC
CASSPTSGRTSNEQFF
>15|TRBV6-5|TRBJ2-3|TRBD2|.
TGTGCCAGCAGTTCGACTAGCGGGATCTCAGATACGCAGTATTTT
CASSSTSGISDTQYF
>10|TRBV2|TRBJ2-4|.|.
TGTGCCAGCAGTGAAAACATTCAGTACTTC
CASSENIQYF
>13|TRBV7-2|TRBJ2-7|.|.
TGTGCCAGCACCAAAGTCCCCAGCTACGAGCAGTACTTC
CASTKVPSYEQYF
>15|TRBV7-3|TRBJ2-7|.|.
TGTGCCAGCAGCCGAGCAGGGGGAGGGTCCTACGAGCAGTACTTC
CASSRAGGGSYEQYF
>16|TRBV5-1|TRBJ2-6|TRBD1|few
TGCGCCAGCAGCCTCCTCAGGGGGACTGGGGCCAACGTCCTGACTTTC
CASSLLRGTGANVLTF
>15|TRBV13|TRBJ2-2|.|.
TGTGCCAGCAGCCTACCCGGGGGGCAACTCGGGGAGCTGTTTTTT
CASSLPGGQLGELFF
>15|TRBV30|TRBJ2-1|TRBD2|.
TGTGCCTGGGCAGGACTAGCGGGACTGGGAAATGAGCAGTTCTTC
CAWAGLAGLGNEQFF
>15|TRBV24-1|TRBJ2-2|.|many
TGTGCCACCAGTGATTCGGCTACCTACACCGGGGAGCTGTTTTTT
CATSDSATYTGELFF